This record looks at one TCR beta chain sequence and its context. This sample is part of a study of shared clonotypes between healthy human individuals. Only in-frame clones appear in the TCRdb table, and some are missing; sequencing was by immunoSEQ multiplex PCR. The repertoire holds more than 400,000 clones, 81% seen once, with roughly 13% in the top ten. The source material was PBMCs. The TCR sequence derives from a woman aged 40 to 50 in good health. Some clones in this sample may be carry-over from other donors' samples.

For the CDR3, the DNA is TGTGCCAGCACCATTAGCGGGAGTGGGCCAGATACGCAGTATTTT. Translating it yields CASTISGSGPDTQYF. The chain combines TRBV7-9 with TRBJ2-3; TRBD2 agrees at 9 bases. Trimming removed 7 bases from V and 4 bases from J; junction bases left unmatched: 9. Per the germline V gene, CDR1 is SEHNR and CDR2 is FQNEAQ (reference sequence). The CDR3 is made up of 15 amino acids.